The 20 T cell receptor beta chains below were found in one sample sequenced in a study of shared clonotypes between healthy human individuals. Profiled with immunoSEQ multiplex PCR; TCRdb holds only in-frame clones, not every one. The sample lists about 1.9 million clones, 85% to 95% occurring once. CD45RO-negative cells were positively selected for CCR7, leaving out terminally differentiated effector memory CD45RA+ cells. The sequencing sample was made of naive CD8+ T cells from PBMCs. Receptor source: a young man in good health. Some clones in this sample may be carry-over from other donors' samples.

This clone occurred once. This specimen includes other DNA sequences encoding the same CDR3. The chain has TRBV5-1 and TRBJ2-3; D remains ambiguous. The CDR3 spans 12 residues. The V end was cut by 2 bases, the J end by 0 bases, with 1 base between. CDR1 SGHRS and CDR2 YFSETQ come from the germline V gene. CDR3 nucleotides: TGCGCCAGCAGCTTTAGCACAGATACGCAGTATTTT. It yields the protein CASSFSTDTQYF.

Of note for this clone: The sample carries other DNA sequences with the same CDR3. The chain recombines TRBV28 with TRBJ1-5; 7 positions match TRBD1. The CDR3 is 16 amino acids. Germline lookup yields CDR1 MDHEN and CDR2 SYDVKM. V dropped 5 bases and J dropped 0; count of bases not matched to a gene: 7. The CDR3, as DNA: TGTGCCAGCAGTCCACGGACAGGATATAGCAATCAGCCCCAGCATTTT. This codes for CASSPRTGYSNQPQHF.

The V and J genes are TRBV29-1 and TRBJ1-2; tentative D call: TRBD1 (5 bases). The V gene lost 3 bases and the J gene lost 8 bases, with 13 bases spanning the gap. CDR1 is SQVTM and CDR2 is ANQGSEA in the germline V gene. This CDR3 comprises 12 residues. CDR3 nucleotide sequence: TGCAGCGTTGAGGGGCGAGGAGTGGGCTACACCTTC. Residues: CSVEGRGVGYTF.

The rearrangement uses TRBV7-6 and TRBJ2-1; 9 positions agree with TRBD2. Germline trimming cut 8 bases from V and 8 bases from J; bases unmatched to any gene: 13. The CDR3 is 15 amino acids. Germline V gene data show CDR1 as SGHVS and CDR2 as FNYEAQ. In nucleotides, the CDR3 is TGTGCCAGCGGGAGTGGTAGCGGGAGTCGGGATGAGCAGTTCTTC. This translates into CASGSGSGSRDEQFF.

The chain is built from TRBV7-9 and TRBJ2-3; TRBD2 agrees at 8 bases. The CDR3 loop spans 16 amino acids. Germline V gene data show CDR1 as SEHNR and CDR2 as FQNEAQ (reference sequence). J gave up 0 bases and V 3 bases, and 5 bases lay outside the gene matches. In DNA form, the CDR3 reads TGTGCCAGCAGCTTCGAACGGGAGGGTAGCACAGATACGCAGTATTTT. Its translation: CASSFEREGSTDTQYF.

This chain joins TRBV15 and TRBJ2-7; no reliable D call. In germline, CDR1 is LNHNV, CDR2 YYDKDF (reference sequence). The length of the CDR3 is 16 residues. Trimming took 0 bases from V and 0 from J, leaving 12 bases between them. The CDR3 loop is CATSRDLGISSYEQYF. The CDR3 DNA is TGTGCCACCAGCAGAGATCTGGGGATAAGCTCCTACGAGCAGTACTTC. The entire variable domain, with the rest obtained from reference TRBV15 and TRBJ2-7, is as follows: DAMVIQNPRYQVTQFGKPVTLSCSQTLNHNVMYWYQQKSSQAPKLLFHYYDKDFNNEADTPDNFQSRRPNTSFCFLDIRSPGLGDTAMYLCATSRDLGISSYEQYFGPGTRLTVT.

CDR3 DNA sequence: TGTGCCAGTAGTATGGACCGCTTAGAGCCCCAGCATTTT. Its translation is CASSMDRLEPQHF. The genes are TRBV19 and TRBJ1-5; D is unclear. Trimming pared 3 bases from V and 8 bases from J, leaving 11 bases between. The CDR3 runs to 13 residues. Germline CDR1 LNHDA, CDR2 SQIVND (reference sequence).

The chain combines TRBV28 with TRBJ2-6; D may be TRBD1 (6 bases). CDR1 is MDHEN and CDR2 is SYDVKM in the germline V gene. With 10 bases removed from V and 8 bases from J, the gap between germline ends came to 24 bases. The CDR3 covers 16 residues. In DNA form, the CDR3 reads TGTGCCACAAATCTTATCTCGGGACACCCTTCCAACGTCCTGACTTTC. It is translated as CATNLISGHPSNVLTF.

DNA of the CDR3: TGTGCCAGCAGTTACAGGTCAGAACTTACCTACGAGCAGTACTTC. This translates into CASSYRSELTYEQYF. The rearrangement joins TRBV6-5 to TRBJ2-7; the D is unclear. V shed 2 bases and J shed 2 bases, with 13 bases lying between them. This CDR3 is built from 15 residues. Germline CDR1 is MNHEY and CDR2 is SVGAGI.

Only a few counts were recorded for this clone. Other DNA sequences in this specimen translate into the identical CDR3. The CDR3, as DNA: TGTGCCAGTAGTCCGACAGGGAGTGAAGCTTTCTTT. Translating gives CASSPTGSEAFF. The chain joins TRBV19 to TRBJ1-1; 7 bases align to TRBD1. Germline CDR1 reads LNHDA; CDR2 reads SQIVND (reference sequence). CDR3 length: 12 residues. With V trimmed by 5 bases and J by 7 bases, 4 bases remained unmatched. The entire variable domain, with the rest obtained from reference TRBV19 and TRBJ1-1, is as follows: DGGITQSPKYLFRKEGQNVTLSCEQNLNHDAMYWYRQDPGQGLRLIYYSQIVNDFQKGDIAEGYSVSREKKESFPLTVTSAQKNPTAFYLCASSPTGSEAFFGQGTRLTVV.

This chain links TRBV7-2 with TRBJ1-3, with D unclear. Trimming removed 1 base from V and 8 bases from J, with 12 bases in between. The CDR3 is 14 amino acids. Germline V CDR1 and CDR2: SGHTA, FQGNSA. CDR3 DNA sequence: TGTGCCAGCAGCTTAGGTGGGGTGAAGGACACCATATATTTT. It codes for CASSLGGVKDTIYF.

Here the CDR3 reads CASSPRAAKNHQMNTEAFF. The CDR3 bases are TGTGCCAGCAGCCCCCGGGCGGCGAAAAACCATCAAATGAACACTGAAGCTTTCTTT. The chain uses TRBV9 and TRBJ1-1, with unresolved D. V gave up 4 bases and J gave up 0 bases, with 25 bases separating them. This CDR3 region has 19 residues. From germline, CDR1 is SGDLS and CDR2 YYNGEE.

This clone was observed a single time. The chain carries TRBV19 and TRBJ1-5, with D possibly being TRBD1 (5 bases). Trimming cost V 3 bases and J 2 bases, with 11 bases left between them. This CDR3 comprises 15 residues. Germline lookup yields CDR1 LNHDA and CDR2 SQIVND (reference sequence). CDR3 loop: CASSIPGSGNQPQHF. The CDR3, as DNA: TGTGCCAGTAGTATTCCAGGGTCCGGCAATCAGCCCCAGCATTTT.

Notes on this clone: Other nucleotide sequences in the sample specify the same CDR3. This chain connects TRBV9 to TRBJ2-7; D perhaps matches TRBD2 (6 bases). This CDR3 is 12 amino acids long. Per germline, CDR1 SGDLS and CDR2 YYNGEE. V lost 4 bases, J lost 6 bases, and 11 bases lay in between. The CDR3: CASSSGVGEQYF. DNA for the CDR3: TGTGCCAGCAGCTCGGGAGTTGGCGAGCAGTACTTC.

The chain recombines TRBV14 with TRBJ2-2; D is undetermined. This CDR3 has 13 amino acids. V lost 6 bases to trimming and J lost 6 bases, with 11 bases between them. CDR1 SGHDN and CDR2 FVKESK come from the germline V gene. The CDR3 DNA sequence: TGTGCCAGCAGACCCAAAGGGTCCGGGGAGCTGTTTTTT. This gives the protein CASRPKGSGELFF.

The CDR3 reads CSVVSGFEDEQYF. The CDR3 region has the DNA TGCAGCGTTGTTAGTGGTTTTGAGGACGAGCAGTACTTC. This sequence joins TRBV29-1 and TRBJ2-7, with D unresolved. Germline V gene sequence: CDR1 SQVTM, CDR2 ANQGSEA. CDR3 length: 13 amino acids. V lost 4 bases, J lost 5 bases, and 15 bases lay in between.

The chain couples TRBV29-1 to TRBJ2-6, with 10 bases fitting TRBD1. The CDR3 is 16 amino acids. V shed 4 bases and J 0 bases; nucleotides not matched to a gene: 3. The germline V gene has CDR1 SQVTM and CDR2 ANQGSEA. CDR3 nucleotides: TGCAGCGTTGGATGGACAGGGGGCTCTGGGGCCAACGTCCTGACTTTC. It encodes CSVGWTGGSGANVLTF.

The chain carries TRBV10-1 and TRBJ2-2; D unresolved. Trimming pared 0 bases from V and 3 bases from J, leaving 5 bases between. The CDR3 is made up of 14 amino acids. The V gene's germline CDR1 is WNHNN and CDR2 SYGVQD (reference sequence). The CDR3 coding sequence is TGCGCCAGCAGTGAGTCTGAGGACACCGGGGAGCTGTTTTTT. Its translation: CASSESEDTGELFF.

CDR3 region: CASSIPSRAGDYEQYF. CDR3 in DNA: TGTGCCAGCAGTATTCCCTCGAGGGCCGGGGACTACGAGCAGTACTTC. This chain joins TRBV28 and TRBJ2-7, with D possibly TRBD2 on 5 matching bases. Trimming pared 5 bases from V and 3 bases from J, leaving 20 bases between. CDR3 length: 16 amino acids. Germline-derived CDR1 and CDR2 are MDHEN and SYDVKM.

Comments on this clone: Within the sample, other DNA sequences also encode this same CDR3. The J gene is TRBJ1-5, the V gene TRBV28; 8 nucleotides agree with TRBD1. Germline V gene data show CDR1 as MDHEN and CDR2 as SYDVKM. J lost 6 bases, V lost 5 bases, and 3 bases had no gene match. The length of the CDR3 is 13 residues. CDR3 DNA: TGTGCCAGCAGTGGGACAGGAGGTCAGCCCCAGCATTTT. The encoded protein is CASSGTGGQPQHF.